The 5 T cell receptor beta chains below all came from one sample that was sequenced in a study of T-cell memory formation after mild COVID-19. Each CDR3 protein gets one entry after TCRdb re-called the 5' RACE reads with MiXCR. The sample yields 180,000 or so distinct CDR3 sequences, about 9.9% seen once. Source material: PBMCs or a T cell subset sorted from them (not recorded which). All receptors come from a man aged 18 to 30 who had mild COVID-19 (a few samples of this study predate the infection). Cell type and time point are not known.

Comment on this clonotype: This may be a read error: a much more frequent sequence differs by one nucleotide. The chain employs TRBV2 and TRBJ2-1; D unresolved. Germline CDR1 and CDR2: SNHLY and FYNNEI. The CDR3 is 11 residues long. CDR3 sequence: CASRYYNEQVF. DNA of the CDR3: TGTGCCAGCAGATACTACAATGAGCAGGTCTTC.

This clonotype was seen ten or more times. J is TRBJ2-3 and V is TRBV20-1; TRBD1 might be the D (5 bases). The CDR3 is made up of 15 amino acids. In germline, CDR1 is DFQATT, CDR2 SNEGSKA (reference sequence). The V end was cut by 6 bases, the J end by 9 bases, with 25 bases between. The CDR3 sequence is CSAPNPPTGGETQYF. CDR3 DNA sequence: TGCAGTGCACCCAACCCCCCCACAGGCGGCGAGACGCAGTATTTT.

The chain couples TRBV3-1 to TRBJ1-1; the match to TRBD1 covers 8 bases. V dropped 0 bases and J dropped 10; count of bases not matched to a gene: 4. The length of the CDR3 is 13 residues. Germline V gene lookup returns CDR1 LGHDT and CDR2 YNNKEL (reference sequence). CDR3 in amino acids: CASSQDRGLVAFF. The DNA for the CDR3 is TGTGCCAGCAGCCAAGACAGGGGGCTAGTAGCTTTCTTT.

The V gene is TRBV7-9, the J gene TRBJ2-3; 8 nucleotides agree with TRBD1. The CDR3 sequence is 15 residues long. Germline CDR1 SEHNR, CDR2 FQNEAQ (reference sequence). The ends lost 5 bases at V and 7 bases at J; junction bases unmatched: 11. Written as DNA, the CDR3 is TGTGCCAGCAGCCCAGGACAGGGACGGGGAAATACGCAGTATTTT. Amino acids: CASSPGQGRGNTQYF.

This clonotype came up a few times. This chain connects TRBV20-1 to TRBJ1-2; D ambiguous. Looked up from germline, CDR1 is DFQATT and CDR2 is SNEGSKA (reference sequence). This CDR3 region has 10 residues. The V end was cut by 6 bases, the J end by 8 bases, with 10 bases between. The CDR3 loop reads CSAPKVGYTF. CDR3 sequence (DNA): TGCAGTGCCCCGAAGGTGGGCTACACCTTC.